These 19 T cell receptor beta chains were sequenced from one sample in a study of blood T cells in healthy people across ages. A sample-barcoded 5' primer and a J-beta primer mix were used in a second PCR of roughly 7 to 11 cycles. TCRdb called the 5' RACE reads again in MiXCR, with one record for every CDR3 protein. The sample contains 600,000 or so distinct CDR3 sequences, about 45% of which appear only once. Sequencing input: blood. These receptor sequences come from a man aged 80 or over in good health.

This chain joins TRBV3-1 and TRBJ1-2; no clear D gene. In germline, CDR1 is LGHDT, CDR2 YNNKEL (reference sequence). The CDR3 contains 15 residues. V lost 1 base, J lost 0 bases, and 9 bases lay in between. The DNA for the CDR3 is TGTGCCAGCAGCCAAGGAAACAGAGCTAACTATGGCTACACCTTC. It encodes CASSQGNRANYGYTF.

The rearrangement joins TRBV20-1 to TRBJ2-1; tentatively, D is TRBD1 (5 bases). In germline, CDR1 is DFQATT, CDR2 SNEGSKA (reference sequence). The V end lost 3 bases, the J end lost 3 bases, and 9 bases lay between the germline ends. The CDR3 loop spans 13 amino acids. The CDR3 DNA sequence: TGCAGTGCTAGTGACAGATACTACAATGAGCAGTTCTTC. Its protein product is CSASDRYYNEQFF.

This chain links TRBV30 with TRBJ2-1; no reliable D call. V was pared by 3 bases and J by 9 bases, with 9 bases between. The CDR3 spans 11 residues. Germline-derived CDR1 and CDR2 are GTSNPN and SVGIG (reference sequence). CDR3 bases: TGTGCCTGGAGGGCATTGAGTGAGCAGTTCTTC. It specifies CAWRALSEQFF. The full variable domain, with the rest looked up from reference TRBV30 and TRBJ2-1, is SQTIHQWPATLVQPVGSPLSLECTVEGTSNPNLYWYRQAAGRGLQLLFYSVGIGQISSEVPQNLSASRPQDRQFILSSKKLLLSDSGFYLCAWRALSEQFFGPGTRLTVL.

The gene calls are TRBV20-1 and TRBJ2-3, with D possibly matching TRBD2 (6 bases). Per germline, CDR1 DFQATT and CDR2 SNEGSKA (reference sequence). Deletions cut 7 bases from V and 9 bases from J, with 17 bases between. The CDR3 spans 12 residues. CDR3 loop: CSGAPGGNTQYF. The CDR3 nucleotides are TGCAGTGGTGCCCCCGGAGGGAACACGCAGTATTTT.

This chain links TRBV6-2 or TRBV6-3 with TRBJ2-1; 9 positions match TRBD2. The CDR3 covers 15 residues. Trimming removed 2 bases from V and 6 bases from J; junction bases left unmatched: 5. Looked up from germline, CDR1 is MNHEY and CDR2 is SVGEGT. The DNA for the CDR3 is TGTGCCAGCAGTTACGGGCTAGCGGGAAGCAATGAGCAGTTCTTC. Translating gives CASSYGLAGSNEQFF.

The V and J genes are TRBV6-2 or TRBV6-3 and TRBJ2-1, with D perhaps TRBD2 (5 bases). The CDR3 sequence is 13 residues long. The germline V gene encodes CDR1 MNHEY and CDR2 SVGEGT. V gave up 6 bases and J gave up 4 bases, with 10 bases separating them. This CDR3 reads CASSPTTYNEQFF. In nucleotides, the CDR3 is TGTGCCAGCAGCCCGACTACTTACAATGAGCAGTTCTTC.

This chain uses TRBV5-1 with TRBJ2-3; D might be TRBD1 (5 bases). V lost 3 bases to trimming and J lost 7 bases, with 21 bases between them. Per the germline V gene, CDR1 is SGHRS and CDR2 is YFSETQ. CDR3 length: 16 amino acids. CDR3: CASSYKDTGFSNTQYF. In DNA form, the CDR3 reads TGCGCCAGCAGCTACAAGGACACTGGGTTCAGCAATACGCAGTATTTT.

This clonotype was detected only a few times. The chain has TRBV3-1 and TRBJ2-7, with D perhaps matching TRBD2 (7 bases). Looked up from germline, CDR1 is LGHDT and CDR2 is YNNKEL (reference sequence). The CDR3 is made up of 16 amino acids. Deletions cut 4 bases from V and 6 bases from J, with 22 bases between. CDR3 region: CASSRGAGRETVEQYF. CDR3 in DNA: TGTGCCAGCAGCCGGGGGGCCGGGCGGGAGACCGTCGAGCAGTACTTC.

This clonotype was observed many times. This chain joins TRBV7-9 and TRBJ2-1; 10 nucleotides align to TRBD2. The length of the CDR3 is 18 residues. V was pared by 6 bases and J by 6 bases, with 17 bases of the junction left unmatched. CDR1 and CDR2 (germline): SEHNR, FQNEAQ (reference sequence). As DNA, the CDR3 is TGTGCCAGCAGTTCAATGTACACCTCAGCGGGAGGGGGCAATGAGCAGTTCTTC. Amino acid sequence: CASSSMYTSAGGGNEQFF.

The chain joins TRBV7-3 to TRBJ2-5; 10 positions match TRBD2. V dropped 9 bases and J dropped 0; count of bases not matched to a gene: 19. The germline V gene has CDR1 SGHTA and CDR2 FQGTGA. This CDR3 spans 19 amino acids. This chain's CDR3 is CASSGRLLAGPVYQETQYF. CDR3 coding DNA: TGTGCCAGTAGCGGAAGACTACTAGCGGGGCCGGTGTACCAAGAGACCCAGTACTTC.

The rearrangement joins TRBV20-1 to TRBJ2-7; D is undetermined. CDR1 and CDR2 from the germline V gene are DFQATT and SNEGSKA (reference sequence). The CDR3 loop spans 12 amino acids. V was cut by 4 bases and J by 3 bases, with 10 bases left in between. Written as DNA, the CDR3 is TGCAGTGCTACCCCACAAGACTACGAGCAGTACTTC. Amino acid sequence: CSATPQDYEQYF.

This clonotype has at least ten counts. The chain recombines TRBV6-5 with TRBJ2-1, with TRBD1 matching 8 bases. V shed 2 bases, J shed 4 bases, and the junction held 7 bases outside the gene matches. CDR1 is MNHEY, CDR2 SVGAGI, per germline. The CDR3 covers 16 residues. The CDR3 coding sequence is TGTGCCAGCAGTTACCAGAGGGACAGGCCTTACAATGAGCAGTTCTTC. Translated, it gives CASSYQRDRPYNEQFF.

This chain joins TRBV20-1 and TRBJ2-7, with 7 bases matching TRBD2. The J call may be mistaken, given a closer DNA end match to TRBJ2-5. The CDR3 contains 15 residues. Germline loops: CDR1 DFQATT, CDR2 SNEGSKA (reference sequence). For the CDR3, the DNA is TGCAGTGCTAGAGATCAGGCGGGAGCAGGGAAGACCCAGTACTTC. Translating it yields CSARDQAGAGKTQYF.

The CDR3 region is CSAREPATSGGFSGELFF. Written as DNA, the CDR3 is TGCAGTGCTAGGGAGCCAGCTACTAGCGGGGGGTTCTCCGGGGAGCTGTTTTTT. The V gene is TRBV20-1, the J gene TRBJ2-2; TRBD2 matches 12 bases. The CDR3 spans 18 residues. V was pared by 3 bases and J by 6 bases, with 14 bases of the junction left unmatched. Germline CDR1 is DFQATT and CDR2 is SNEGSKA (reference sequence).

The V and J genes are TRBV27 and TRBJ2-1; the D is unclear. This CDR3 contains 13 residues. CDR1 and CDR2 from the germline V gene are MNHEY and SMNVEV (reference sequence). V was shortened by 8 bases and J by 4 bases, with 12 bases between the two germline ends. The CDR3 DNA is TGTGCCAGCGGGATCACTCGTTACAATGAGCAGTTCTTC. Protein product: CASGITRYNEQFF.

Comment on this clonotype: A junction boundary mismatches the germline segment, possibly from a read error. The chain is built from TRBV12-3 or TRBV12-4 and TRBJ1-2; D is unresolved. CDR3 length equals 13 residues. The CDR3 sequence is CAGSGFSSNGYTF. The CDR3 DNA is TGTGCCGGCAGCGGCTTCAGCTCCAATGGCTACACCTTC.

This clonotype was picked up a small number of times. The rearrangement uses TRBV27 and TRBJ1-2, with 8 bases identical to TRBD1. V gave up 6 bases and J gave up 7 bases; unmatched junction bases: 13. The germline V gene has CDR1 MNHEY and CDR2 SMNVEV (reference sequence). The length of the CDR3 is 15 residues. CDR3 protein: CASSLEVTGEAGYTF. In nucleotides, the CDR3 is TGTGCCAGCAGCCTGGAGGTGACAGGGGAGGCTGGCTACACCTTC.

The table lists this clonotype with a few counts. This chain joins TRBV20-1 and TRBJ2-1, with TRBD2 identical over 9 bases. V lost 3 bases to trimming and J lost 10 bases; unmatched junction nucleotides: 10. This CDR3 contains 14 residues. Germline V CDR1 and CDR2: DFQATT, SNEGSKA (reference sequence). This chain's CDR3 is CSARASGEMGEQFF. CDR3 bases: TGCAGTGCTAGGGCTAGCGGGGAGATGGGAGAGCAGTTCTTC.

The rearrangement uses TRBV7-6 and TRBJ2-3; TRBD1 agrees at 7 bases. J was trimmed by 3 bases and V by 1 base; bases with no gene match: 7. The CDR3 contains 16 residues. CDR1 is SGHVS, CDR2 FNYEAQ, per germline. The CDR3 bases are TGTGCCAGCAGCTTAGGGCCAGGGGGTTCGACAGATACGCAGTATTTT. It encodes CASSLGPGGSTDTQYF.